What follows describes a single T cell receptor beta chain. The data belong to a study of cytomegalovirus exposure and HLA in healthy donors. PCR was performed using 60 Vbeta and 13 Jbeta primers. Using immunoSEQ multiplex PCR, the repertoire was profiled, and TCRdb retains in-frame clones only, with some absent. This table holds fewer than 130,000 clones, around 79% found once. The CDR3 runs to 14 residues. The V gene end was trimmed by 0 bases and the J gene end by 6 bases; junction bases not matched to a gene: 3. CDR1 SGHKS and CDR2 YYEKEE come from the germline V gene (reference sequence). The chain recombines TRBV5-5 with TRBJ1-5, with 7 bases aligning to TRBD1. This sequence originates from a woman aged 40-49 years in good health and CMV-seronegative. The sample consisted of PBMCs. CDR3 nucleotides: TGTGCCAGCAGCTTGGCACAGGGGCCTCAGCCCCAGCATTTT. As protein: CASSLAQGPQPQHF.